One and the same sample provided the 27 T cell receptor beta chains below, sequenced in a study of blood T cell repertoires in COVID-19. Measured with immunoSEQ multiplex PCR; TCRdb has only the in-frame clones, and not every one. The sample carries roughly 320,000 clones, 85% to 95% recorded once. The sample consisted of PBMCs or T cells enriched from blood (not recorded which). The receptors originated from a woman under 40 who had been exposed to COVID-19.

The rearrangement uses TRBV4-1 and TRBJ1-1; 7 nucleotides line up with TRBD1. Looked up from germline, CDR1 is MGHRA and CDR2 is YSYEKL. V shed 4 bases and J 3 bases; nucleotides not matched to a gene: 11. The CDR3 runs 16 residues. The CDR3 reads CASSPRQGLHDTEAFF. Written as DNA, the CDR3 is TGCGCCAGCAGCCCACGACAGGGTCTTCATGACACTGAAGCTTTCTTT.

Only one count was recorded for this clone. This chain joins TRBV11-2 and TRBJ2-7; TRBD1 matches 7 bases. V lost 5 bases, J lost 2 bases, and 6 bases stayed unmatched. This CDR3 is built from 14 residues. Germline CDR1 is SGHAT and CDR2 is FQNNGV. In DNA form, the CDR3 reads TGTGCCAGCAGCCCTTCGACAGGGACCTACGAGCAGTACTTC. Its protein is CASSPSTGTYEQYF.

The chain employs TRBV28 and TRBJ2-5, with D possibly being TRBD2 (7 bases). V was shortened by 7 bases and J by 2 bases, with 23 bases between the two germline ends. This CDR3 comprises 17 residues. Looked up from germline, CDR1 is MDHEN and CDR2 is SYDVKM. The CDR3 spells CASKTLGGGEPQETQYF. Here the CDR3 DNA reads TGTGCCAGCAAAACACTGGGAGGGGGGGAGCCACAAGAGACCCAGTACTTC.

This clone was picked up one time. This sequence joins TRBV4-1 and TRBJ1-1, with 7 bases fitting TRBD1. CDR3 size: 12 residues. From germline, CDR1 is MGHRA and CDR2 YSYEKL. The trim removed 8 bases at V and 8 bases at J, leaving 8 bases unmatched. The CDR3 bases are TGCGCCAGCTCCGACTGGGACAGAGAAGCTTTCTTT. As protein: CASSDWDREAFF.

The sample holds one count of this clone. The V call is TRBV9, the J call TRBJ2-6; 11 bases are a match to TRBD1. Germline CDR1 is SGDLS and CDR2 is YYNGEE. V was pared by 4 bases and J by 0 bases, with 3 bases of the junction left unmatched. CDR3 length: 17 residues. As DNA, the CDR3 is TGTGCCAGCAGCCGCGGGACAGGGGGCTCTGGGGCCAACGTCCTGACTTTC. It specifies CASSRGTGGSGANVLTF.

This chain's CDR3 is CASSSPGWGGNTIYF. The CDR3 DNA follows: TGTGCCAGCAGTTCCCCAGGGTGGGGCGGAAACACCATATATTTT. V usage is TRBV6-1 and J usage is TRBJ1-3, with a weak D call TRBD1 (5 bases). CDR3 length: 15 residues. The V end lost 5 bases, the J end lost 4 bases, and 15 bases lay between the germline ends. CDR1 and CDR2 (germline): MNHNS, SASEGT.

The V gene is TRBV5-4, the J gene TRBJ1-1; 10 bases fit TRBD1. The ends lost 4 bases at V and 7 bases at J; junction bases unmatched: 4. The CDR3 spans 13 residues. Germline V gene data show CDR1 as SGHNT and CDR2 as YYREEE (reference sequence). The DNA for the CDR3 is TGTGCCAGCAGCCCGGGACAGGGGATTGAAGCTTTCTTT. Amino acid sequence: CASSPGQGIEAFF.

This chain joins TRBV6-4 and TRBJ2-1, with D tentatively TRBD2 (7 bases). Germline V gives CDR1 MRHNA, CDR2 SNTAGT. The CDR3 totals 16 residues. Trimming pared 9 bases from V and 0 bases from J, leaving 18 bases between. The CDR3 bases are TGTGCCAGTCGACGTAGGGGGGGGAGCTCCTACAATGAGCAGTTCTTC. Protein product: CASRRRGGSSYNEQFF.

As regards this clone: Other DNA sequences in this sample translate to the same CDR3. The genes are TRBV5-1 and TRBJ1-2, with D possibly being TRBD1 (6 bases). Trimming shortened V by 0 bases and J by 2 bases, and 8 bases separated the two germline ends. The CDR3 runs to 14 residues. CDR1 and CDR2 (germline): SGHRS, YFSETQ. CDR3 nucleotides: TGCGCCAGCAGCTTGGTTGGACAGAACTATGGCTACACCTTC. Protein product: CASSLVGQNYGYTF.

The V gene is TRBV19, the J gene TRBJ2-2; possible D gene TRBD1, 5 bases. Germline CDR1 reads LNHDA; CDR2 reads SQIVND (reference sequence). V lost 3 bases and J 3 bases, leaving 11 bases between the germline ends. CDR3 length: 15 residues. This chain's CDR3 is CASSIAGRDTGELFF. CDR3 nucleotides: TGTGCCAGTAGTATCGCAGGGCGAGACACCGGGGAGCTGTTTTTT.

This clone was detected once. The chain links TRBV3-1 (or the pseudogene TRBV3-2) to TRBJ2-1, with 11 nucleotides matching TRBD2. The V and J ends lost 4 bases and 6 bases, in that order; junction bases with no gene match: 5. This CDR3 comprises 15 residues. Looked up from germline, CDR1 is LGHDT and CDR2 is YNNKEL (reference sequence). This CDR3 is CASSLGLAGGNEQFF. As DNA, the CDR3 is TGTGCCAGCAGCCTGGGGCTAGCGGGGGGCAATGAGCAGTTCTTC.

J is TRBJ1-4 and V is TRBV4-1; D uncertain. The length of the CDR3 is 16 residues. V lost 3 bases to trimming and J lost 5 bases, with 16 bases between them. CDR1 is MGHRA and CDR2 is YSYEKL in the germline V gene. CDR3 sequence: CASSHFPTQINEKLFF. CDR3 sequence (DNA): TGCGCCAGCAGCCATTTTCCAACCCAGATAAATGAAAAACTGTTTTTT.

The chain couples TRBV18 to TRBJ1-6; possible D gene TRBD1, 5 bases. Trimming shortened V by 2 bases and J by 7 bases, and 12 bases separated the two germline ends. Germline assignment: CDR1 KGHSH and CDR2 LQKENI. This CDR3 comprises 15 residues. CDR3: CASSPAGTPNSPLHF. CDR3 sequence (DNA): TGTGCCAGCTCACCAGCCGGGACTCCAAATTCACCCCTCCACTTT.

This clone came up once. The rearrangement uses TRBV7-2 and TRBJ1-1, with TRBD1 matching over 7 bases. The germline V gene has CDR1 SGHTA and CDR2 FQGNSA. CDR3 size: 14 residues. J was trimmed by 0 bases and V by 4 bases; bases with no gene match: 2. The CDR3 sequence: CASSWGQMNTEAFF. The CDR3 DNA reads as TGTGCCAGCAGCTGGGGACAGATGAACACTGAAGCTTTCTTT.

Concerning this clone itself: The sample holds other DNA sequences that translate to the same CDR3. V gene TRBV5-1 combines with J gene TRBJ2-1; 11 bases align to TRBD2. V lost 3 bases to trimming and J lost 4 bases; unmatched junction nucleotides: 3. The CDR3 extends over 15 amino acids. Per germline, CDR1 SGHRS and CDR2 YFSETQ. The CDR3 region is CASSYGTSGYNEQFF. CDR3 DNA sequence: TGCGCCAGCAGCTACGGGACTAGCGGATACAATGAGCAGTTCTTC.

This clone was counted between two and nine times. The CDR3 sequence is CASSDRDTFTGELFF. CDR3 nucleotides: TGTGCCAGCAGCGACCGGGACACATTCACCGGGGAGCTGTTTTTT. The chain joins TRBV3-1 (or the pseudogene TRBV3-2) to TRBJ2-2, with a possible D match to TRBD1 (6 bases). CDR1 is LGHDT and CDR2 is YNNKEL in the germline V gene (reference sequence). Trimming shortened V by 5 bases and J by 4 bases, and 14 bases separated the two germline ends. The CDR3 extends over 15 amino acids.

The chain carries TRBV5-1 and TRBJ2-1; the match to TRBD1 covers 10 bases. Per the germline V gene, CDR1 is SGHRS and CDR2 is YFSETQ. The CDR3 is 17 amino acids. After removal of 3 bases from V and 6 bases from J, the junction contained 12 bases not matched to a gene. DNA for the CDR3: TGCGCCAGCAGCTCTTACTGGCCGGGACAGGGGTCCAATGAGCAGTTCTTC. Translating gives CASSSYWPGQGSNEQFF.

Notes on this clone: Additional DNA sequences in this sample encode the identical CDR3. The rearrangement uses TRBV5-1 and TRBJ1-4, with D maybe TRBD1 (6 bases). The CDR3 length is 14 residues. V was trimmed by 4 bases and J by 5 bases, leaving 12 bases between them. Germline V CDR1 and CDR2: SGHRS, YFSETQ. The CDR3 DNA reads TGCGCCAGCAGCCTCGACAGGTTAAATGAAAAACTGTTTTTT. Residues: CASSLDRLNEKLFF.

The rearrangement joins TRBV3-1 (or the pseudogene TRBV3-2) to TRBJ1-1; the match to TRBD1 covers 7 bases. Germline V lookup: CDR1 LGHDT, CDR2 YNNKEL (reference sequence). J lost 6 bases, V lost 1 base, and 2 bases had no gene match. This CDR3 spans 13 amino acids. The CDR3 spells CASSQVGTAEAFF. The DNA for the CDR3 is TGTGCCAGCAGCCAAGTAGGGACAGCTGAAGCTTTCTTT.

The genes are TRBV11-3 and TRBJ2-1; 8 bases map to TRBD2. Germline CDR1 SGHNT, CDR2 YENEEA. Trimming removed 5 bases from V and 1 base from J; junction bases left unmatched: 4. CDR3 size: 15 residues. Here the CDR3 DNA reads TGTGCCAGCAGCCCAAGCGGGGGATCCTACAATGAGCAGTTCTTC. It specifies CASSPSGGSYNEQFF.

The chain joins TRBV9 to TRBJ2-2, with TRBD1 identical over 9 bases. This CDR3 has 16 amino acids. Trimming cost V 3 bases and J 1 base; bases outside gene matches: 4. Germline loops: CDR1 SGDLS, CDR2 YYNGEE. The CDR3 DNA reads as TGTGCCAGCAGCGCCTACAGGGGGCAGAACACCGGGGAGCTGTTTTTT. Its protein product is CASSAYRGQNTGELFF.

The rearrangement links TRBV7-6 to TRBJ1-6, with 9 bases fitting TRBD1. This CDR3 region has 16 residues. V lost 5 bases to trimming and J lost 3 bases; unmatched junction nucleotides: 5. Looked up from germline, CDR1 is SGHVS and CDR2 is FNYEAQ. The CDR3 loop reads CASSPRDRDYNSPLHF. As DNA, the CDR3 is TGTGCCAGCAGCCCCCGGGACAGGGACTATAATTCACCCCTCCACTTT.

V is TRBV5-4 and J is TRBJ2-7; 11 nucleotides agree with TRBD2. The CDR3 totals 14 residues. Germline CDR1 and CDR2: SGHNT and YYREEE (reference sequence). V shed 0 bases and J 7 bases; nucleotides not matched to a gene: 3. CDR3 amino acids: CASSLGLAGMEQYF. CDR3 nucleotide sequence: TGTGCCAGCAGCTTGGGACTAGCGGGGATGGAGCAGTACTTC.

J is TRBJ2-5 and V is TRBV27; no definite D call. Per the germline V gene, CDR1 is MNHEY and CDR2 is SMNVEV (reference sequence). This CDR3 is built from 13 residues. Trimming pared 2 bases from V and 5 bases from J, leaving 9 bases between. The DNA for the CDR3 is TGTGCCAGCAGTTTACCGTTCACTGAGACCCAGTACTTC. It codes for CASSLPFTETQYF.

Here the CDR3 reads CASSMKHRVRETQYF. CDR3 coding DNA: TGTGCCAGTAGTATGAAACACAGGGTAAGGGAGACCCAGTACTTC. The chain links TRBV19 to TRBJ2-5; tentative D call: TRBD1 (6 bases). The ends were cut back, 3 bases at V and 5 bases at J, with 16 bases in the middle. CDR3 length equals 15 residues. Per the germline V gene, CDR1 is LNHDA and CDR2 is SQIVND (reference sequence).

The J gene is TRBJ2-7, the V gene TRBV5-1, with D maybe TRBD1 (6 bases). V lost 7 bases, J lost 3 bases, and 11 bases lay in between. The germline gives CDR1 SGHRS, CDR2 YFSETQ. The CDR3 has 12 residues. The CDR3 spells CASSRGFYEQYF. CDR3 DNA sequence: TGCGCCAGCTCTAGGGGGTTCTACGAGCAGTACTTC.

The chain employs TRBV3-1 (or the pseudogene TRBV3-2) and TRBJ2-1, with D perhaps TRBD1 (5 bases). Trimming took 2 bases from V and 7 from J, leaving 18 bases between them. The CDR3 contains 16 residues. The germline V gene has CDR1 LGHDT and CDR2 YNNKEL (reference sequence). The CDR3 DNA is TGTGCCAGCAGCCAACCAGGGTTTGCGTTGGCAAATGAGCAGTTCTTC. Residues: CASSQPGFALANEQFF.